One and the same sample provided the 21 T cell receptor beta chains below, sequenced in a study of cytomegalovirus exposure and HLA in healthy donors. PCR amplification relied on 60 Vbeta primers (plus 13 Jbeta primers). TCRdb keeps only in-frame clones here, not all; method: immunoSEQ multiplex PCR. This table lists roughly 77,000 clones. Sequenced material: PBMCs. The receptors derive from a female donor in good health and CMV-seropositive.

This sequence joins TRBV4-2 and TRBJ2-7; possibly TRBD2 for D (6 bases). Germline CDR1 reads LGHNA; CDR2 reads YNFKEQ. The ends were cut back, 0 bases at V and 4 bases at J, with 22 bases in the middle. This CDR3 is built from 18 residues. In DNA form, the CDR3 reads TGTGCCAGCAGCCAAGACCTACTAGCCACCGGGGGATATTACGAGCAGTACTTC. Protein product: CASSQDLLATGGYYEQYF.

The chain carries TRBV5-1 and TRBJ1-5, with TRBD1 matching 9 bases. The J segment lost 0 bases and the V segment lost 0 bases, leaving 1 base of the junction unmatched. CDR1 is SGHRS and CDR2 is YFSETQ in the germline V gene. CDR3 length: 16 residues. The CDR3 is CASSLGQGGSNQPQHF. For the CDR3, the DNA is TGCGCCAGCAGCTTGGGACAGGGGGGTAGCAATCAGCCCCAGCATTTT.

The V and J genes are TRBV2 and TRBJ1-2, with a weak D call TRBD1 (6 bases). Germline V gives CDR1 SNHLY, CDR2 FYNNEI. The CDR3 has 12 residues. The ends were cut back, 7 bases at V and 3 bases at J, with 9 bases in the middle. The CDR3 DNA sequence: TGTGCCAGCACCCCAGGGGACTATGGCTACACCTTC. It is translated as CASTPGDYGYTF.

V gene TRBV5-8 combines with J gene TRBJ1-5, with 8 bases identical to TRBD1. Germline V gives CDR1 SGHTS, CDR2 YDEGEE. CDR3 size: 16 residues. J was trimmed by 0 bases and V by 3 bases; bases with no gene match: 5. This CDR3 reads CASSSWTGPSNQPQHF. In DNA, the CDR3 is TGTGCCAGCAGCTCCTGGACAGGGCCTAGCAATCAGCCCCAGCATTTT. The full variable domain, rest sourced from reference TRBV5-8 and TRBJ1-5, is EAGVTQSPTHLIKTRGQQATLRCSPISGHTSVYWYQQALGLGLQFLLWYDEGEERNRGNFPPRFSGRQFPNYSSELNVNALELEDSALYLCASSSWTGPSNQPQHFGDGTRLSIL.

The V and J genes are TRBV6-1 and TRBJ2-1; 12 bases line up with TRBD2. Trimming removed 7 bases from V and 8 bases from J; junction bases left unmatched: 9. This CDR3 has 15 amino acids. CDR1 and CDR2 (germline): MNHNS, SASEGT. This CDR3 reads CASIRLAGDVHEQFF. CDR3 bases: TGTGCCAGCATCCGACTAGCGGGAGATGTTCATGAGCAGTTCTTC.

The gene calls are TRBV4-3 and TRBJ2-7; 7 nucleotides match TRBD1. CDR3 size: 15 residues. Germline lookup yields CDR1 LGHNA and CDR2 YSLEER. J gave up 3 bases and V 4 bases, and 9 bases lay outside the gene matches. DNA of the CDR3: TGCGCCAGCAGCCTCAACAGGGCAGGGGGCTACGAGCAGTACTTC. Its protein is CASSLNRAGGYEQYF.

The J gene is TRBJ2-7, the V gene TRBV25-1; 7 nucleotides align to TRBD1. Germline V lookup: CDR1 MGHDK, CDR2 SYGVNS. The CDR3 extends over 13 amino acids. Germline trimming cut 8 bases from V and 2 bases from J; bases unmatched to any gene: 6. The CDR3 bases are TGTGCCAGCGAGGGGGCCACGGCCTACGAGCAGTACTTC. It translates to CASEGATAYEQYF.

This chain joins TRBV6-1 and TRBJ1-4; TRBD1 matches 8 bases. V lost 3 bases and J lost 4; bases outside the gene matches: 4. CDR1 MNHNS and CDR2 SASEGT come from the germline V gene. The CDR3 loop spans 15 amino acids. The CDR3 coding sequence is TGTGCCAGCAGTGATCAGGGGGCGGGTAATGAAAAACTGTTTTTT. As protein: CASSDQGAGNEKLFF.

The V and J genes are TRBV29-1 and TRBJ1-2; possibly TRBD1 for D (6 bases). The length of the CDR3 is 12 residues. Trimming stripped 5 bases from V and 4 bases from J, with 11 bases between. Germline CDR1 and CDR2: SQVTM and ANQGSEA. CDR3 in DNA: TGCAGCGTTTCAGGGGATTTCTATGGCTACACCTTC. Its translation: CSVSGDFYGYTF.

The chain recombines TRBV10-3 with TRBJ2-7, with 13 nucleotides matching TRBD2. This CDR3 contains 15 residues. The junction had 2 bases not matched to a gene; V was cut back by 4 bases and J by 2 bases. Germline CDR1 reads ENHRY; CDR2 reads SYGVKD. The CDR3 loop reads CAISGTSGSPYEQYF. The CDR3 DNA follows: TGTGCCATCAGTGGGACTAGCGGGAGCCCCTACGAGCAGTACTTC.

The V call is TRBV18, the J call TRBJ1-4; 7 nucleotides line up with TRBD1. This CDR3 spans 15 amino acids. CDR1 KGHSH and CDR2 LQKENI come from the germline V gene. V shed 6 bases, J shed 8 bases, and the junction held 12 bases outside the gene matches. The CDR3 here is CASSRRQGLQEKLFF. For the CDR3, the DNA is TGTGCCAGCTCCCGACGACAGGGTTTGCAGGAAAAACTGTTTTTT.

The rearrangement links TRBV11-3 to TRBJ1-2, with TRBD1 matching 8 bases. The CDR3 sequence is 15 residues long. V shed 5 bases and J 4 bases; nucleotides not matched to a gene: 9. From germline, CDR1 is SGHNT and CDR2 YENEEA. CDR3 in amino acids: CASSQQGGAGYGYTF. The CDR3 DNA reads TGTGCCAGCAGCCAACAGGGGGGCGCTGGCTATGGCTACACCTTC.

Points on this clone: It is unclear where the CDR3 begins or ends on the DNA, so no DNA is shown, and the CDR3 is as TCRdb lists it. The chain combines TRBV6-5 with TRBJ2-7; the D call in the table, TRBD2, was not verified against the DNA. 15 amino acids form the CDR3, both terminal residues included. CDR1 and CDR2 from the germline V gene are MNHEY and SVGAGI. Here the CDR3 reads CASSTSWYLSYEQYF.

The CDR3 nucleotides read TGTGCCAGCGGACAGGGGACGGATTCACCCCTCCACTTT. Amino acids: CASGQGTDSPLHF. The chain joins TRBV18 to TRBJ1-6, with TRBD1 matching 9 bases. Germline values: CDR1 KGHSH, CDR2 LQKENI. V lost 8 bases and J lost 8; bases outside the gene matches: 4. This CDR3 has 13 residues. The entire variable domain, with the rest obtained from reference TRBV18 and TRBJ1-6, is as follows: NAGVMQNPRHLVRRRGQEARLRCSPMKGHSHVYWYRQLPEEGLKFMVYLQKENIIDESGMPKERFSAEFPKEGPSILRIQQVVRGDSAAYFCASGQGTDSPLHFGNGTRLTVT.

Comments on this clone: Germline and junction disagree at one end, which may indicate a read error. V is TRBV5-1 and J is TRBJ2-1, with 9 positions matching TRBD2. Germline values: CDR1 SGHRS, CDR2 YFSETQ. This CDR3 is built from 16 residues. The CDR3 loop is CASSLTLAGSNNEQFF. The DNA of the CDR3 is TGCGCCAGCAGCTTGACACTAGCGGGCTCCAACAATGAGCAGTTCTTC. The entire variable domain, with the rest obtained from reference TRBV5-1 and TRBJ2-1, is as follows: KAGVTQTPRYLIKTRGQQVTLSCSPISGHRSVSWYQQTPGQGLQFLFEYFSETQRNKGNFPGRFSGRQFSNSRSEMNVSTLELGDSALYLCASSLTLAGSNNEQFFGPGTRLTVL.

The rearrangement links TRBV6-5 to TRBJ2-5; TRBD2 matches at 9 bases. The end of the DNA aligns better with TRBJ2-7, so the J call may be wrong. The germline CDR1 and CDR2 sequences are MNHEY and SVGAGI. The CDR3 extends over 16 amino acids. The CDR3 spells CASSYSSLAGHYEQYF. CDR3 bases: TGTGCCAGCAGTTACTCGAGCCTAGCGGGACACTACGAGCAGTACTTC.

The chain combines TRBV13 with TRBJ2-7, with TRBD1 identical over 10 bases. The germline gives CDR1 PRHDT, CDR2 FYEKMQ (reference sequence). This CDR3 contains 15 residues. Trimming removed 5 bases from V and 0 bases from J; junction bases left unmatched: 4. Here the CDR3 reads CASSPRTGGSYEQYF. CDR3 DNA sequence: TGTGCCAGCAGCCCCCGGACAGGGGGCTCCTACGAGCAGTACTTC.

V and J are TRBV9 and TRBJ2-2; a possible D gene is TRBD1 (5 bases). V gave up 6 bases and J gave up 4 bases, with 10 bases separating them. This CDR3 is built from 13 residues. Germline CDR1 is SGDLS and CDR2 is YYNGEE. CDR3 in DNA: TGTGCCAGCAACCCAGGGCCCACCGGGGAGCTGTTTTTT. Translation gives CASNPGPTGELFF.

The V call is TRBV6-6, the J call TRBJ1-1; no reliable D call. CDR1 is MNHNY and CDR2 is SVGAGI in the germline V gene (reference sequence). Trimming took off 7 bases at V and 1 base at J, with 10 bases between the two ends. The CDR3 loop spans 13 amino acids. The CDR3 region has the DNA TGTGCCAGCACCCAGCGAGAGAACACTGAAGCTTTCTTT. Its protein product is CASTQRENTEAFF.

This chain links TRBV13 with TRBJ2-7, with 7 bases matching TRBD1. J was trimmed by 4 bases and V by 5 bases; bases with no gene match: 11. The CDR3 has 15 amino acids. Germline assignment: CDR1 PRHDT and CDR2 FYEKMQ (reference sequence). The CDR3 loop is CASSPRLQGRYEQYF. DNA for the CDR3: TGTGCCAGCAGCCCAAGGTTACAGGGGCGTTACGAGCAGTACTTC. Full variable domain (missing parts from reference TRBV13 and TRBJ2-7): AAGVIQSPRHLIKEKRETATLKCYPIPRHDTVYWYQQGPGQDPQFLISFYEKMQSDKGSIPDRFSAQQFSDYHSELNMSSLELGDSALYFCASSPRLQGRYEQYFGPGTRLTVT.

The CDR3 DNA reads as TGTGCCAGCAGCTGGGGGCTAGGACGCGAGCAGTACTTC. Its translation: CASSWGLGREQYF. The V gene is TRBV7-9, the J gene TRBJ2-7, with a tentative D call TRBD1 (6 bases). V lost 4 bases and J lost 6, with 13 bases in between. The CDR3 runs to 13 residues. CDR1 is SEHNR and CDR2 is FQNEAQ in the germline V gene (reference sequence).